Listed here are 32 T cell receptor beta chains from one sample, sequenced in a study of early stage breast cancer tumors. TCRdb keeps only in-frame clones here, not all; method: immunoSEQ multiplex PCR. Counted here are about 6,500 clones, about 62% occurring once; the ten biggest clones make up about 14%. Sequencing was carried out using normal breast tissue next to the tumor. Every receptor here comes from a person aged 45-60 years with breast cancer.

This clone was recorded a few times. The genes are TRBV2 and TRBJ2-7, with D possibly being TRBD2 (5 bases). Per germline, CDR1 SNHLY and CDR2 FYNNEI. The CDR3 contains 15 residues. V gave up 0 bases and J gave up 6 bases, with 15 bases separating them. For the CDR3, the DNA is TGTGCCAGCAGTGAAGCTTCGGGATCTGGAGGCGAGCAGTACTTC. Amino acids: CASSEASGSGGEQYF.

The chain employs TRBV21-1 and TRBJ2-5. TRBV21-1 is termed a pseudogene. This CDR3 is 15 amino acids long. CDR3 protein: CASSPSRNKKETQYF. In DNA, the CDR3 is TGTGCCAGCAGCCCCAGCCGGAACAAAAAGGAGACCCAGTACTTC.

This clone appeared once. The junction shows a germline mismatch at one end, possibly a read error. The rearrangement uses TRBV11-3 and TRBJ2-7; D gene uncertain. The germline V gene has CDR1 SGHNT and CDR2 YENEEA. There are 15 residues in the CDR3. The CDR3 DNA sequence: TGTGCCAGCAGCTTAGGAGCTTTGAGCTCCTACGGGCAGTACTTC. Its translation: CASSLGALSSYGQYF.

This sequence joins TRBV5-1 and TRBJ2-3; 11 bases align to TRBD2. In germline, CDR1 is SGHRS, CDR2 YFSETQ. After removal of 3 bases from V and 0 bases from J, the junction contained 9 bases not matched to a gene. The CDR3 loop spans 18 amino acids. The CDR3 region is CASSSSSTSGISTDTQYF. The CDR3 nucleotides are TGCGCCAGCAGCTCGTCTTCGACTAGCGGGATTAGCACAGATACGCAGTATTTT.

This clone was found a few times. J is TRBJ2-1 and V is TRBV5-8, with a tentative D call TRBD2 (6 bases). The CDR3 extends over 16 amino acids. The V end lost 2 bases, the J end lost 6 bases, and 18 bases lay between the germline ends. The germline V gene has CDR1 SGHTS and CDR2 YDEGEE. CDR3 amino acids: CASSFFAAAEGNEQFF. The CDR3 DNA follows: TGTGCCAGCAGCTTCTTCGCGGCAGCGGAGGGCAATGAGCAGTTCTTC.

J is TRBJ2-7 and V is TRBV11-2; the D is unclear. Trimming cost V 1 base and J 3 bases, with 13 bases left between them. Germline V lookup: CDR1 SGHAT, CDR2 FQNNGV. The CDR3 contains 15 residues. CDR3 bases: TGTGCCAGCAGCTTAGGTCTACCACACCTCTACGAGCAGTACTTC. It is translated as CASSLGLPHLYEQYF.

The DNA of the CDR3 is TGCGCCAGCACTAGCGGGAGGGGGAGAGAGACCCAGTACTTC. Amino acid sequence: CASTSGRGRETQYF. The V gene is TRBV10-2, the J gene TRBJ2-5; 12 bases align to TRBD2. Germline loops: CDR1 WSHSY, CDR2 SAAADI. The V and J ends lost 7 bases and 4 bases, in that order; junction bases with no gene match: 4. This CDR3 is built from 14 residues.

This clone appeared a few times. This chain links TRBV6-5 with TRBJ2-5; D ambiguous. The CDR3 consists of 13 residues. V lost 0 bases and J lost 3, with 5 bases in between. Looked up from germline, CDR1 is MNHEY and CDR2 is SVGAGI. The CDR3 loop is CASSYSVEETQYF. For the CDR3, the DNA is TGTGCCAGCAGTTACTCTGTAGAAGAGACCCAGTACTTC.

The chain has TRBV6-5 and TRBJ1-3; unclear D gene. CDR1 is MNHEY and CDR2 is SVGAGI in the germline V gene. This CDR3 contains 15 residues. Between the trimmed V and J ends, which lost 5 bases and 0 bases, there was a span of 11 bases. CDR3 nucleotide sequence: TGTGCCAGCAGTCTCGACGGAAGCTCTGGAAACACCATATATTTT. Translating gives CASSLDGSSGNTIYF.

The V call is TRBV4-3, the J call TRBJ2-3; D is unresolved. V gave up 0 bases and J gave up 1 base, with 8 bases separating them. The CDR3 covers 15 residues. Germline V gene sequence: CDR1 LGHNA, CDR2 YSLEER. CDR3 amino acids: CASSQDTRGTDTQYF. The CDR3 region has the DNA TGCGCCAGCAGCCAAGATACCCGGGGCACAGATACGCAGTATTTT.

The chain recombines TRBV30 with TRBJ2-5; D perhaps matches TRBD1 (5 bases). Trimming removed 1 base from V and 2 bases from J, with 8 bases in between. The CDR3 covers 13 residues. Germline V lookup: CDR1 GTSNPN, CDR2 SVGIG (reference sequence). CDR3 region: CAWSGQSQETQYF. DNA for the CDR3: TGTGCCTGGAGTGGACAGTCGCAAGAGACCCAGTACTTC.

The chain is built from TRBV11-1 and TRBJ2-5; 12 nucleotides agree with TRBD2. The CDR3 is 19 residues long. V dropped 1 base and J dropped 3; count of bases not matched to a gene: 12. Germline CDR1 is SGHAT and CDR2 is FQDESV (reference sequence). CDR3 coding DNA: TGTGCCAGCAGCTTAGGGGGGACTAGCGGGCTTCCCGCTAAAGAGACCCAGTACTTC. Protein product: CASSLGGTSGLPAKETQYF.

By share of the sample, this clone is medium-sized (0.01 to 0.1%). Germline and junction disagree at one end, which may indicate a read error. The chain couples TRBV7-7 to TRBJ2-3, with D possibly being TRBD1 or TRBD2 (5 bases each). This CDR3 region has 14 residues. Germline V lookup: CDR1 SSHAT, CDR2 FNYEAQ (reference sequence). The CDR3 bases are TGTGCTAGCAGCCTGGACGGGGCTTTGGATACGCAGTATTTT. It encodes CASSLDGALDTQYF.

The rearrangement links TRBV30 to TRBJ2-1; TRBD2 is a possible D gene (5 bases). CDR1 and CDR2 (germline): GTSNPN, SVGIG (reference sequence). The CDR3 has 11 amino acids. Between the trimmed V and J ends, which lost 3 bases and 10 bases, there was a span of 10 bases. This CDR3 reads CAWRGEWEQFF. DNA for the CDR3: TGTGCCTGGAGGGGAGAATGGGAGCAGTTCTTC.

The chain has TRBV6-5 and TRBJ1-1; D perhaps matches TRBD1 (6 bases). CDR1 is MNHEY and CDR2 is SVGAGI in the germline V gene. CDR3 length: 14 residues. Trimming removed 4 bases at V and 1 base at J, with 10 bases between. The CDR3 coding sequence is TGTGCCAGCAGTTCGGACAGAAAGAACACTGAAGCTTTCTTT. Protein sequence: CASSSDRKNTEAFF.

The chain employs TRBV30 and TRBJ2-5; D might be TRBD1 or TRBD2, each matching 5 bases. The CDR3 is made up of 13 amino acids. V gave up 0 bases and J gave up 6 bases, with 11 bases separating them. Germline V gene lookup returns CDR1 GTSNPN and CDR2 SVGIG (reference sequence). The CDR3 coding sequence is TGTGCCTGGAGTGTCGGGACGCTTCAGACCCAGTACTTC. Translated, it gives CAWSVGTLQTQYF. The whole variable domain, remainder taken from reference TRBV30 and TRBJ2-5, is SQTIHQWPATLVQPVGSPLSLECTVEGTSNPNLYWYRQAAGRGLQLLFYSVGIGQISSEVPQNLSASRPQDRQFILSSKKLLLSDSGFYLCAWSVGTLQTQYFGPGTRLLVL.

This clone was seen more than once but under ten times. The V gene is TRBV28, the J gene TRBJ2-3; TRBD1 might be the D (6 bases). There are 18 residues in the CDR3. Germline CDR1 reads MDHEN; CDR2 reads SYDVKM. Trimming pared 2 bases from V and 2 bases from J, leaving 20 bases between. For the CDR3, the DNA is TGTGCCAGCAGTTTACTGTCGGTAGTAGGGGGACACACAGATACGCAGTATTTT. Translated: CASSLLSVVGGHTDTQYF.

Judged by abundance, this clone is large. This chain links TRBV5-6 with TRBJ1-2, with D maybe TRBD1 (5 bases). The CDR3 is 13 amino acids. Germline V lookup: CDR1 SGHDT, CDR2 YYEEEE. Trimming removed 3 bases at V and 9 bases at J, with 15 bases between. The CDR3 nucleotides read TGTGCCAGCAGCTCAGACAGAGGGTACAGCTACACCTTC. Encoded protein: CASSSDRGYSYTF.

This clone was observed a handful of times. The chain recombines TRBV29-1 with TRBJ2-1, with D tentatively TRBD1 (5 bases). CDR3 length: 11 residues. Between the trimmed V and J ends, which lost 3 bases and 9 bases, there was a span of 9 bases. Germline V lookup: CDR1 SQVTM, CDR2 ANQGSEA. As DNA, the CDR3 is TGCAGCGTTGAGGCCAGGGCTGAGCAGTTCTTC. Translation: CSVEARAEQFF.

V gene TRBV4-1 combines with J gene TRBJ2-7; TRBD1 agrees at 9 bases. V gave up 1 base and J gave up 3 bases; unmatched junction bases: 10. The CDR3 is 17 amino acids. Germline V lookup: CDR1 MGHRA, CDR2 YSYEKL. The CDR3 is CASSQGWGWTGDYEQYF. The DNA of the CDR3 is TGCGCCAGCAGCCAAGGCTGGGGGTGGACAGGGGACTACGAGCAGTACTTC.

V is TRBV5-8 and J is TRBJ1-1, with D unresolved. The length of the CDR3 is 14 residues. Per germline, CDR1 SGHTS and CDR2 YDEGEE. Deletions cut 4 bases from V and 1 base from J, with 11 bases between. The CDR3 sequence: CASSLLQRNTEAFF. The CDR3 nucleotides are TGTGCCAGCAGCCTTTTACAACGGAACACTGAAGCTTTCTTT. Full variable domain (rest looked up from reference TRBV5-8 and TRBJ1-1): EAGVTQSPTHLIKTRGQQATLRCSPISGHTSVYWYQQALGLGLQFLLWYDEGEERNRGNFPPRFSGRQFPNYSSELNVNALELEDSALYLCASSLLQRNTEAFFGQGTRLTVV.

The chain employs TRBV7-2 and TRBJ2-5, with TRBD2 matching over 7 bases. Germline CDR1 reads SGHTA; CDR2 reads FQGNSA. This CDR3 is built from 14 residues. V shed 4 bases, J shed 4 bases, and the junction held 6 bases outside the gene matches. CDR3 nucleotides: TGTGCCAGCAGCTCGACGCGCGGGGGAGAGACCCAGTACTTC. Translation: CASSSTRGGETQYF.

This sequence joins TRBV6-6 and TRBJ2-5; D gene ambiguous. The germline V gene encodes CDR1 MNHNY and CDR2 SVGAGI (reference sequence). Deletions cut 6 bases from V and 4 bases from J, with 18 bases between. The CDR3 is 15 residues long. The CDR3: CASSDRAAPGETQYF. CDR3 nucleotides: TGTGCCAGCAGCGACCGGGCGGCGCCGGGAGAGACCCAGTACTTC.

The CDR3, as DNA: TGCGCCAGCAGCTTGACGGGACAATCCTACGAGCAGTACTTC. It encodes CASSLTGQSYEQYF. The chain recombines TRBV5-1 with TRBJ2-7; D might be TRBD1 (6 bases). The germline V gene has CDR1 SGHRS and CDR2 YFSETQ. The CDR3 is 14 residues long. Trimming shortened V by 1 base and J by 1 base, and 9 bases separated the two germline ends.

This chain links TRBV5-1 with TRBJ2-1; 12 nucleotides match TRBD2. The J segment lost 6 bases and the V segment lost 3 bases, leaving 10 bases of the junction unmatched. Germline CDR1 and CDR2: SGHRS and YFSETQ. The CDR3 has 17 residues. CDR3 region: CASSSLAGGPSGNEQFF. The CDR3 DNA is TGCGCCAGCAGCTCGCTAGCGGGAGGGCCTTCTGGCAATGAGCAGTTCTTC.

This clone has only a few counts. The rearrangement uses TRBV21-1 and TRBJ1-3; the table assigns TRBD1, which was not confirmed against the DNA. TRBV21-1 has pseudogene status. This CDR3 spans 14 amino acids. The CDR3 DNA reads TGTGCCAGCAGCATGACAGGGTTTGAAAACACCATATATTTT. As protein: CASSMTGFENTIYF.

The chain has TRBV29-1 and TRBJ2-1; D gene unclear. Between the trimmed V and J ends, which lost 3 bases and 4 bases, there was a span of 7 bases. The V gene's germline CDR1 is SQVTM and CDR2 ANQGSEA. The CDR3 has 12 residues. The CDR3 loop is CSVEGFYNEQFF. DNA for the CDR3: TGCAGCGTTGAGGGGTTTTACAATGAGCAGTTCTTC.

J is TRBJ2-7 and V is TRBV7-2; 11 nucleotides agree with TRBD2. The CDR3 runs to 17 residues. Germline values: CDR1 SGHTA, CDR2 FQGNSA. With 2 bases clipped from V and 3 bases from J, the junction kept 9 bases outside the gene matches. The CDR3 protein is CASSLTFTSGSNYEQYF. CDR3 nucleotides: TGTGCCAGCAGCTTAACTTTTACTAGCGGGAGCAACTACGAGCAGTACTTC.

The chain uses TRBV7-9 and TRBJ1-1; D call uncertain. The CDR3 extends over 13 amino acids. Germline CDR1 SEHNR, CDR2 FQNEAQ (reference sequence). Trimming took off 6 bases at V and 2 bases at J, with 10 bases between the two ends. The CDR3 DNA is TGTGCCAGCAGTTCGAGGGTTAACACTGAAGCTTTCTTT. Its protein is CASSSRVNTEAFF.

J is TRBJ2-3 and V is TRBV10-3; 12 nucleotides match TRBD2. CDR1 is ENHRY, CDR2 SYGVKD, per germline. Trimming cost V 8 bases and J 6 bases; bases outside gene matches: 9. This CDR3 has 15 residues. CDR3 loop: CAISTRTSGTDTQYF. CDR3 nucleotide sequence: TGTGCCATCTCGACTAGGACTAGCGGGACTGATACGCAGTATTTT.

On this clone itself: Other DNA variants within this sample encode the same CDR3. In nucleotides, the CDR3 is TGTGCCAGCAGCAGAACGGGAGGCACTAATGAAAAACTGTTTTTT. Translated: CASSRTGGTNEKLFF. The chain uses TRBV2 and TRBJ1-4, with D unclear. The germline V gene has CDR1 SNHLY and CDR2 FYNNEI. V gave up 6 bases and J gave up 2 bases, with 13 bases separating them. CDR3 length: 15 residues.

This clone has only a few counts. The chain joins TRBV6-5 to TRBJ2-5; D uncertain. The length of the CDR3 is 15 residues. V was cut by 11 bases and J by 5 bases, with 24 bases left in between. The germline gives CDR1 MNHEY, CDR2 SVGAGI. CDR3 protein: CASRRVGRKKETQYF. Written as DNA, the CDR3 is TGTGCCTCCCGTAGGGTCGGGCGGAAAAAGGAGACCCAGTACTTC.